These T cell receptor beta chains were read from a single sample in a study of T cell responses to AZD1222 COVID-19 vaccine. The assay was immunoSEQ multiplex PCR, and TCRdb's table has in-frame clones only and misses some. Seen here are about 140,000 clones, about 91% observed once, and the top ten hold under 3.5%. Here the sequenced sample was peripheral blood, taken on day 0 of AZD1222 vaccination. These TCRs come from an adult in good health. Each CDR3 is given with its conserved first and last residue. A D gene is named only where the DNA matches it firmly. Rows give clone size only sometimes, using once, few, many, or a class for an expanded clone.

V gene: TRBV28; D gene: -; clone size: -; J gene: TRBJ2-1; CDR3 protein: CASSLGGSAYNEQFF; CDR3 DNA: TGTGCCAGCAGTTTAGGAGGGAGTGCCTACAATGAGCAGTTCTTC
V gene: TRBV4-1; D gene: -; clone size: -; J gene: TRBJ2-2; CDR3 protein: CASSQVGEPGELFF; CDR3 DNA: TGCGCCAGCAGCCAAGTAGGAGAACCCGGGGAGCTGTTTTTT
V gene: TRBV19; D gene: -; clone size: -; J gene: TRBJ1-2; CDR3 protein: CASIPPGRSYGYTF; CDR3 DNA: TGTGCCAGTATCCCCCCCGGACGGAGCTATGGCTACACCTTC
V gene: TRBV11-2; D gene: TRBD2; clone size: -; J gene: TRBJ2-1; CDR3 protein: CASSFGLAVNEQFF; CDR3 DNA: TGTGCCAGCAGCTTCGGACTAGCTGTCAATGAGCAGTTCTTC
V gene: TRBV10-2; D gene: -; clone size: -; J gene: TRBJ2-7; CDR3 protein: CASRGPSDSYEQYF; CDR3 DNA: TGCGCCAGCCGGGGGCCCAGTGACTCCTACGAGCAGTACTTC
V gene: TRBV19; D gene: -; clone size: once; J gene: TRBJ1-5; CDR3 protein: CASRTGLSQHF; CDR3 DNA: TGTGCCAGTCGCACCGGGCTATCCCAGCATTTT
V gene: TRBV6-6; D gene: -; clone size: -; J gene: TRBJ2-6; CDR3 protein: CASSYRSGANVLTF; CDR3 DNA: TGTGCCAGCAGTTACCGGTCTGGGGCCAACGTCCTGACTTTC
V gene: TRBV30; D gene: -; clone size: -; J gene: TRBJ2-3; CDR3 protein: CAWSRDAGMTDTQYF; CDR3 DNA: TGTGCCTGGAGTCGGGACGCCGGTATGACAGATACGCAGTATTTT
V gene: TRBV5-1; D gene: TRBD2; clone size: -; J gene: TRBJ2-6; CDR3 protein: CASSPTILAGGRTEANVLTF; CDR3 DNA: TGCGCCAGCAGCCCGACGATACTAGCGGGAGGGCGTACCGAAGCCAACGTCCTGACTTTC
V gene: TRBV3-1/TRBV3-2; D gene: -; clone size: -; J gene: TRBJ1-1; CDR3 protein: CASSPGAREAFF; CDR3 DNA: TGTGCCAGCAGCCCCGGGGCGCGAGAAGCTTTCTTT
V gene: TRBV5-8; D gene: -; clone size: medium-sized; J gene: TRBJ2-7; CDR3 protein: CASSGLRGDEQYF; CDR3 DNA: TGTGCCAGCAGCGGACTGAGGGGGGACGAGCAGTACTTC
V gene: TRBV7-8; D gene: -; clone size: -; J gene: TRBJ2-3; CDR3 protein: CASSLGFVRSTDTQYF; CDR3 DNA: TGTGCCAGCAGCTTAGGTTTCGTGAGGAGCACAGATACGCAGTATTTT
V gene: TRBV29-1; D gene: TRBD1; clone size: -; J gene: TRBJ2-3; CDR3 protein: CSVEQGATDTQYF; CDR3 DNA: TGCAGCGTCGAACAGGGGGCTACAGATACGCAGTATTTT
V gene: TRBV30; D gene: TRBD1; clone size: -; J gene: TRBJ1-2; CDR3 protein: CAWDATHTGERGYTF; CDR3 DNA: TGTGCCTGGGACGCCACCCATACAGGGGAAAGAGGCTACACCTTC
V gene: TRBV13; D gene: -; clone size: -; J gene: TRBJ1-1; CDR3 protein: CASSPFQTGNTEAFF; CDR3 DNA: TGTGCCAGCAGCCCCTTCCAAACAGGGAACACTGAAGCTTTCTTT
V gene: TRBV27; D gene: -; clone size: -; J gene: TRBJ1-2; CDR3 protein: CASSLSYETNYGYTF; CDR3 DNA: TGTGCCAGCAGTTTATCGTACGAGACTAACTATGGCTACACCTTC